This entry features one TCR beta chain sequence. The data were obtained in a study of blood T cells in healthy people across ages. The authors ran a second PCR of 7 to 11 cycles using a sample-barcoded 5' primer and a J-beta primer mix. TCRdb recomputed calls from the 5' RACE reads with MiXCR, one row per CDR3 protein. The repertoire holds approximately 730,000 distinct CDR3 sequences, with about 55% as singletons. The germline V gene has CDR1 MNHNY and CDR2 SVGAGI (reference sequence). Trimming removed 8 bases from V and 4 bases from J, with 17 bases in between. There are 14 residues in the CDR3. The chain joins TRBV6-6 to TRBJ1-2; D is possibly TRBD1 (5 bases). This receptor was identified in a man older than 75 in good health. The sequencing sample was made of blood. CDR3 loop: CASLGNGASYGYTF. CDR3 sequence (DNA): TGTGCCAGCTTGGGGAATGGGGCCAGCTATGGCTACACCTTC.